The 9 T cell receptor beta chains below come from one sample, sequenced in a study of sequential checkpoint blockade in melanoma (dated by TCRdb to between 2018 and 2021). The treatment or condition label, read with the paper, signifies: randomized to nivolumab then ipilimumab (arm A) or the reverse (arm B). The library came from the immunoSEQ multiplex PCR assay. The table comes from immuneACCESS by way of TCRdb, which keeps in-frame sequences with V and J called. Part of the clones is missing from these tables; in studies checked, under half for an unresolved V gene and the rest for unknown reasons. The sample table shows 7,000 to 9,500 clones, and about 60% are seen once. The top ten hold approximately 8.2% of the sample. Sequencing used CD8+ T cells sorted from blood (inferred from file names), obtained from a patient given nivolumab and ipilimumab in sequence. The receptors here all came from a human donor with melanoma.

The chain recombines TRBV28 with TRBJ2-1, with D perhaps matching TRBD2 (5 bases). CDR3 length equals 15 residues. Germline CDR1 and CDR2: MDHEN and SYDVKM. Trimming removed 1 base at V and 5 bases at J, with 12 bases between. Written as DNA, the CDR3 is TGTGCCAGCAGTTTATCCCCCGGAGGTCACAATGAGCAGTTCTTC. Amino acid sequence: CASSLSPGGHNEQFF.

The chain employs TRBV4-1 and TRBJ2-7; weak D call: TRBD2 (6 bases). The V and J ends lost 1 base and 0 bases respectively, with 10 bases between them. This CDR3 is 15 amino acids long. The germline V gene encodes CDR1 MGHRA and CDR2 YSYEKL. For the CDR3, the DNA is TGCGCCAGCAGCCAAGCCCCTAGCGCCTCCTACGAGCAGTACTTC. Amino acid sequence: CASSQAPSASYEQYF.

This clone has just one count. The rearrangement uses TRBV29-1 and TRBJ1-2, with 8 nucleotides matching TRBD1. V lost 4 bases and J lost 6; bases outside the gene matches: 10. Germline V gene data show CDR1 as SQVTM and CDR2 as ANQGSEA. CDR3 size: 14 residues. The CDR3 sequence: CSVGQAGTGHGYTF. Here the CDR3 DNA reads TGCAGCGTTGGGCAAGCCGGGACAGGTCATGGCTACACCTTC.

This clone came up a few times. J is TRBJ2-7 and V is TRBV7-9; 9 nucleotides align to TRBD1. The CDR3 runs 12 residues. The J segment lost 3 bases and the V segment lost 10 bases, leaving 4 bases of the junction unmatched. CDR1 SEHNR and CDR2 FQNEAQ come from the germline V gene (reference sequence). The CDR3 sequence: CATQDRGYEQYF. The CDR3 coding sequence is TGTGCCACCCAGGACAGGGGCTACGAGCAGTACTTC.

V gene TRBV29-1 combines with J gene TRBJ2-7; 10 bases map to TRBD1. Germline trimming cut 2 bases from V and 3 bases from J; bases unmatched to any gene: 1. The CDR3 runs to 13 residues. Per germline, CDR1 SQVTM and CDR2 ANQGSEA. CDR3 protein: CSVERDRGYEQYF. CDR3 DNA sequence: TGCAGCGTTGAAAGGGACAGGGGCTACGAGCAGTACTTC.

This rearrangement joins TRBV4-1 to TRBJ2-7; the match to TRBD2 covers 11 bases. The J segment lost 6 bases and the V segment lost 1 base, leaving 5 bases of the junction unmatched. CDR1 MGHRA and CDR2 YSYEKL come from the germline V gene. This CDR3 contains 15 residues. For the CDR3, the DNA is TGCGCCAGCAGCCAAGGTTCACTAGCGGGAGCCGAGCAGTACTTC. This sequence encodes CASSQGSLAGAEQYF.

This clone appeared a few times. The chain combines TRBV4-1 with TRBJ2-7, with D possibly TRBD1 on 5 matching bases. V lost 1 base and J lost 2, with 9 bases in between. The length of the CDR3 is 14 residues. CDR1 is MGHRA, CDR2 YSYEKL, per germline. The CDR3 region is CASSQAGPPYEQYF. The DNA of the CDR3 is TGCGCCAGCAGCCAAGCAGGGCCGCCCTACGAGCAGTACTTC.

The CDR3 loop reads CASSLATGGPDYEQYF. The CDR3 region has the DNA TGTGCCAGCAGCTTAGCCACGGGAGGCCCCGACTACGAGCAGTACTTC. The gene calls are TRBV7-8 and TRBJ2-5; 7 nucleotides match TRBD2. Gene TRBJ2-7 matches the end of the DNA better, so the J call may be wrong. The CDR3 length is 16 residues. Per germline, CDR1 SGHVS and CDR2 FQNEAQ.

CDR3 sequence: CASSLPRDAYEQYF. Here the CDR3 DNA reads TGTGCCAGCAGTTTACCCAGGGATGCTTACGAGCAGTACTTC. The rearrangement links TRBV28 to TRBJ2-7; TRBD1 is a possible D gene (5 bases). In germline, CDR1 is MDHEN, CDR2 SYDVKM. This CDR3 contains 14 residues. V lost 2 bases and J lost 4, with 12 bases in between.